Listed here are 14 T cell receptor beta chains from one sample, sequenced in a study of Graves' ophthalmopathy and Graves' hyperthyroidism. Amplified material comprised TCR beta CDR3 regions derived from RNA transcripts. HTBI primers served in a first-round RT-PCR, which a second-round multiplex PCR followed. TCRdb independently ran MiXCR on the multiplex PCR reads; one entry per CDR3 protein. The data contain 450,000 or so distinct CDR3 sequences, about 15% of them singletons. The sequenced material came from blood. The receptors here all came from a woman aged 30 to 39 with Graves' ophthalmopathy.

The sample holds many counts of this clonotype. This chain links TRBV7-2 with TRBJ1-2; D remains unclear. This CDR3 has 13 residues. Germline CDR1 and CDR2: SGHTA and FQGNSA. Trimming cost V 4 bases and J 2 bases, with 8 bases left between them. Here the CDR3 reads CASSSYINYGYTF. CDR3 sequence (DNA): TGTGCCAGCAGCTCCTATATAAACTATGGCTACACCTTC.

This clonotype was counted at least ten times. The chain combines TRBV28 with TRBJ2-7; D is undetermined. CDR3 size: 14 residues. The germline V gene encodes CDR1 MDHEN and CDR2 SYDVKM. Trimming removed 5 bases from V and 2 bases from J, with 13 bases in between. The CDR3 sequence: CASSGLVRPYEQYF. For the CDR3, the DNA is TGTGCCAGCAGTGGATTAGTCAGGCCCTACGAGCAGTACTTC.

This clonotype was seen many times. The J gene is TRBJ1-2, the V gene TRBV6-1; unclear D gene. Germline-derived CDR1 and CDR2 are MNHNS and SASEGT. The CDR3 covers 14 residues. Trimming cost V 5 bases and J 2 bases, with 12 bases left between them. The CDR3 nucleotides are TGTGCCAGCAGTCGACTCACTGGAAACTATGGCTACACCTTC. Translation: CASSRLTGNYGYTF.

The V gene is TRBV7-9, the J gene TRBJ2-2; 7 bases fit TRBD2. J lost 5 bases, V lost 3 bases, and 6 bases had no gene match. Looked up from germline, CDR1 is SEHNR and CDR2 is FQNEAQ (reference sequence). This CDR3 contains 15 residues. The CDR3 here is CASSLREWGTGELFF. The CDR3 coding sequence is TGTGCCAGCAGCTTGCGGGAGTGGGGGACCGGGGAGCTGTTTTTT.

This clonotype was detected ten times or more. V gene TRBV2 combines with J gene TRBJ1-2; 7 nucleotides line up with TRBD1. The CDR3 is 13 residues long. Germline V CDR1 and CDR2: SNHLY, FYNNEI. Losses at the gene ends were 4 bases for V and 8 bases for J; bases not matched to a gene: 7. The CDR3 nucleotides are TGTGCCAGCAGTGTGACAGGGCCACAAGGCTACACCTTC. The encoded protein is CASSVTGPQGYTF. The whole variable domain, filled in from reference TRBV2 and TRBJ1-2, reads EPEVTQTPSHQVTQMGQEVILRCVPISNHLYFYWYRQILGQKVEFLVSFYNNEISEKSEIFDDQFSVERPDGSNFTLKIRSTKLEDSAMYFCASSVTGPQGYTFGSGTRLTVV.

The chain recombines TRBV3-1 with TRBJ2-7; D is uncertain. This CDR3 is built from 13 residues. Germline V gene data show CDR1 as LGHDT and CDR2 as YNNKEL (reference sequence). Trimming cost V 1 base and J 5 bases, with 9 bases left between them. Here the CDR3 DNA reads TGTGCCAGCAGCCAAGCGTACGAGGACGAGCAGTACTTC. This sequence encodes CASSQAYEDEQYF.

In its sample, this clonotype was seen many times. CDR3 coding DNA: TGCGCCAGCAACGCCGGGGACTCCTACGAGCAGTACTTC. This translates into CASNAGDSYEQYF. V and J are TRBV5-1 and TRBJ2-7, with D perhaps matching TRBD2 (5 bases). Trimming cost V 6 bases and J 0 bases, with 10 bases left between them. The CDR3 runs to 13 residues. Germline loops: CDR1 SGHRS, CDR2 YFSETQ.

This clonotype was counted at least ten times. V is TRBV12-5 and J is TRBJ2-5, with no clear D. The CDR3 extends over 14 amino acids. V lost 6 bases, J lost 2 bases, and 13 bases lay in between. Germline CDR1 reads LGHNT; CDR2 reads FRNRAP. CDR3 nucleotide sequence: TGTGCTAGTGGGGAGACACGCCAACAAGAGACCCAGTACTTC. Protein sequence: CASGETRQQETQYF.

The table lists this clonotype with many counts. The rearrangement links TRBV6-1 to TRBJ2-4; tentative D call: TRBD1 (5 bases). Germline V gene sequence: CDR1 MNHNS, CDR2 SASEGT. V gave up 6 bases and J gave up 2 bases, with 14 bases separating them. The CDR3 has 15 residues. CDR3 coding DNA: TGTGCCAGCAGGGGGCCGGAAATCTCCAAAAACATTCAGTACTTC. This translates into CASRGPEISKNIQYF.

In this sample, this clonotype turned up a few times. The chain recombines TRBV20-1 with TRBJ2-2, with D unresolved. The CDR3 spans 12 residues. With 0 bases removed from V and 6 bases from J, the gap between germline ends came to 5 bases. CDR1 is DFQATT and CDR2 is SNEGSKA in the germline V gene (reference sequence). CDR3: CSARDYAGELFF. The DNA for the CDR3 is TGCAGTGCTAGAGACTACGCCGGGGAGCTGTTTTTT.

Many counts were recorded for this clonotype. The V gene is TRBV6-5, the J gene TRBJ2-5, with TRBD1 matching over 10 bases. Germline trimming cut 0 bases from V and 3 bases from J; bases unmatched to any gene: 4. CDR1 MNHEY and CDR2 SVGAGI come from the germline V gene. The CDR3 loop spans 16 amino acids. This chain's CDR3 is CASSYSGQGLKETQYF. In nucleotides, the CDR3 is TGTGCCAGCAGTTACTCGGGACAGGGGCTCAAAGAGACCCAGTACTTC.

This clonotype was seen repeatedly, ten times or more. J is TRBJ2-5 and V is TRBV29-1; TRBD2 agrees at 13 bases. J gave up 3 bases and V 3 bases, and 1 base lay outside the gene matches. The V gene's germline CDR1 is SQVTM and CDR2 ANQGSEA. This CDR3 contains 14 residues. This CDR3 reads CSVEGTSGEETQYF. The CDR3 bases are TGCAGCGTTGAGGGGACTAGCGGGGAAGAGACCCAGTACTTC.

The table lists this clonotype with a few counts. This CDR3 is CASSTPRTSGEENIQYF. Here the CDR3 DNA reads TGTGCCAGCAGCACACCACGGACTTCGGGAGAAGAAAACATTCAGTACTTC. The chain links TRBV11-1 to TRBJ2-5; the D gene is possibly TRBD2 (6 bases). The better agreement between TRBJ2-4 and the DNA end casts doubt on the J call. Looked up from germline, CDR1 is SGHAT and CDR2 is FQDESV (reference sequence). This CDR3 is 17 amino acids long.

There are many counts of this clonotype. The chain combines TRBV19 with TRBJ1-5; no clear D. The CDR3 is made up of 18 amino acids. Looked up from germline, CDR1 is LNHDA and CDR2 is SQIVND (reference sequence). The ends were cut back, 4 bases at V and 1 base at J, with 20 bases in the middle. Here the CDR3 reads CASSTTWTPPGSNQPQHF. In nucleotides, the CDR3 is TGTGCCAGTAGTACAACCTGGACTCCCCCGGGAAGCAATCAGCCCCAGCATTTT. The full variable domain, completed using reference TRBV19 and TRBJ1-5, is DGGITQSPKYLFRKEGQNVTLSCEQNLNHDAMYWYRQDPGQGLRLIYYSQIVNDFQKGDIAEGYSVSREKKESFPLTVTSAQKNPTAFYLCASSTTWTPPGSNQPQHFGDGTRLSIL.